This TCR beta chain is drawn from a study of blood T cells in healthy people across ages. Points from the study as a whole: Researchers report that TCR beta diversity correlated strongly with naive T cell percentage. Long-lived donors exceeded aged donors in naive CD4+ cells and diversity.

Germline values: CDR1 SQVTM, CDR2 ANQGSEA. Trimming removed 4 bases at V and 2 bases at J, with 8 bases between. There are 12 residues in the CDR3. Isolated PBMCs totaled at least 7 million in each sample. It was with a sample-barcoded 5' primer and a J-beta primer mix that a second PCR of roughly 7 to 12 cycles was run. Each of the cDNA molecules was tagged by a template-switch adaptor with 12 random nucleotides. Using its own MiXCR run on the 5' RACE reads, TCRdb lists one record per CDR3 protein. This table holds roughly 1.6 million distinct CDR3 sequences, 30% to 40% found once. Turning to this clonotype: Its target is not known.

The V gene is TRBV29-1, the J gene TRBJ1-2; D unclear. The TCR comes from a woman aged 25 to 39 in good health. Material for sequencing was blood. DNA for the CDR3: TGCAGCGTTGGTAGACGGAACTATGGCTACACCTTC. This gives the protein CSVGRRNYGYTF.